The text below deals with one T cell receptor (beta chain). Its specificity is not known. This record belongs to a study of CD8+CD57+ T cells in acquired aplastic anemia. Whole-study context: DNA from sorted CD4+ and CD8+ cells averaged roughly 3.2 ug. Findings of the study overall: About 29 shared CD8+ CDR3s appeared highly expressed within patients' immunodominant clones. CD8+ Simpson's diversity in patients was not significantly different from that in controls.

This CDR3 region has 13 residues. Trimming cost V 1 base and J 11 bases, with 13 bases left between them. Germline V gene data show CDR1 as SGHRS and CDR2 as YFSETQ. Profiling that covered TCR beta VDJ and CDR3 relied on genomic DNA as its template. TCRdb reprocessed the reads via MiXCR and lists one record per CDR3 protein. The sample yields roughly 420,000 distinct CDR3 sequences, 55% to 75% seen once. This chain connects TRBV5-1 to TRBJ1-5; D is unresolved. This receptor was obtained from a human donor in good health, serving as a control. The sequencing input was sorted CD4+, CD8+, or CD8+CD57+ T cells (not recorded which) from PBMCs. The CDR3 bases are TGCGCCAGCAGCTTGCGCGGGTCTGAAGCCCAGCATTTT. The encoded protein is CASSLRGSEAQHF.